One and the same sample provided the 27 T cell receptor beta chains below, sequenced in a study of blood T cell repertoires in COVID-19. Repertoires were generated with immunoSEQ multiplex PCR, while TCRdb's copy carries only in-frame clones and drops some. Of approximately 230,000 clones in the sample, just over 85% were seen once. The sample comprised PBMCs or T cells enriched from blood (not recorded which). The origin of the receptors is a man in his late teens or twenties who had recovered from COVID-19.

This chain joins TRBV2 and TRBJ2-3, with 12 bases identical to TRBD2. With 6 bases clipped from V and 5 bases from J, the junction kept 0 bases outside the gene matches. In germline, CDR1 is SNHLY, CDR2 FYNNEI. The CDR3 is made up of 13 amino acids. The CDR3 DNA sequence: TGTGCCAGCAGGGGACTAGCGGGAGATACGCAGTATTTT. It codes for CASRGLAGDTQYF.

This chain links TRBV18 with TRBJ1-5; 7 bases agree with TRBD1. This CDR3 comprises 13 residues. Looked up from germline, CDR1 is KGHSH and CDR2 is LQKENI. V lost 6 bases to trimming and J lost 3 bases; unmatched junction nucleotides: 2. The CDR3 nucleotides read TGTGCCAGCTCCGACAGGGCCAATCAGCCCCAGCATTTT. It translates to CASSDRANQPQHF.

CDR3 sequence: CASSDHRLYQETQYF. In nucleotides, the CDR3 is TGTGCCAGCAGTGATCACAGGCTGTACCAAGAGACCCAGTACTTC. The rearrangement links TRBV25-1 to TRBJ2-5; possibly TRBD1 for D (5 bases). Germline V gives CDR1 MGHDK, CDR2 SYGVNS. The V gene lost 3 bases and the J gene lost 0 bases, with 11 bases spanning the gap. The CDR3 loop spans 15 amino acids.

V and J are TRBV5-1 and TRBJ2-5; D remains ambiguous. The ends were cut back, 1 base at V and 2 bases at J, with 6 bases in the middle. Germline V lookup: CDR1 SGHRS, CDR2 YFSETQ. The CDR3 runs 13 residues. This CDR3 is CASSLQSQETQYF. The CDR3 coding sequence is TGCGCCAGCAGCTTGCAGTCACAAGAGACCCAGTACTTC.

The gene calls are TRBV28 and TRBJ2-7; D is perhaps TRBD1 (6 bases). Germline CDR1 is MDHEN and CDR2 is SYDVKM. V was pared by 3 bases and J by 2 bases, with 11 bases between. The CDR3 is 14 residues long. CDR3 DNA sequence: TGTGCCAGCAGTTTTAGCCAGGGGCCCTACGAGCAGTACTTC. This gives the protein CASSFSQGPYEQYF.

The rearrangement joins TRBV7-9 to TRBJ2-2; 8 bases fit TRBD2. This CDR3 contains 15 residues. The germline CDR1 and CDR2 sequences are SEHNR and FQNEAQ (reference sequence). V lost 4 bases to trimming and J lost 6 bases; unmatched junction nucleotides: 7. CDR3 region: CASSSGTRLSGELFF. The CDR3, as DNA: TGTGCCAGCAGCTCCGGGACTAGGCTTTCCGGGGAGCTGTTTTTT.

This sequence joins TRBV6-4 and TRBJ2-3, with unresolved D. In germline, CDR1 is MRHNA, CDR2 SNTAGT. Trimming took 10 bases from V and 3 from J, leaving 8 bases between them. The CDR3 contains 11 residues. In DNA form, the CDR3 reads TGTGCCACAAGCACGACAGATACGCAGTATTTT. Translating it yields CATSTTDTQYF.

This sequence joins TRBV5-5 and TRBJ1-2; possible D gene TRBD1, 6 bases. Between the trimmed V and J ends, which lost 3 bases and 3 bases, there was a span of 15 bases. This CDR3 region has 15 residues. Germline V gene sequence: CDR1 SGHKS, CDR2 YYEKEE (reference sequence). The chain's CDR3 is CASSSSGTLYYGYTF. In nucleotides, the CDR3 is TGTGCCAGCAGCTCGTCCGGGACACTGTACTATGGCTACACCTTC.

CDR3 sequence (DNA): TGTGCCAGTAGTCTTACCCCCGGCGGGGAGCTGTTTTTT. This codes for CASSLTPGGELFF. This chain links TRBV19 with TRBJ2-2, with D unclear. Trimming removed 5 bases from V and 7 bases from J, with 11 bases in between. CDR1 and CDR2 from the germline V gene are LNHDA and SQIVND (reference sequence). This CDR3 contains 13 residues.

This chain uses TRBV7-2 with TRBJ2-1; the match to TRBD2 covers 7 bases. The V gene end was trimmed by 5 bases and the J gene end by 1 base; junction bases not matched to a gene: 5. The germline V gene encodes CDR1 SGHTA and CDR2 FQGNSA. This CDR3 spans 15 amino acids. The CDR3 DNA is TGTGCCAGCAGCCCACGGCGGGGGTCCTACAATGAGCAGTTCTTC. Translated, it gives CASSPRRGSYNEQFF.

The chain combines TRBV9 with TRBJ2-1, with 12 nucleotides matching TRBD2. The V gene end was trimmed by 0 bases and the J gene end by 6 bases; junction bases not matched to a gene: 4. The germline V gene has CDR1 SGDLS and CDR2 YYNGEE. CDR3 length: 16 residues. The chain's CDR3 is CASSVDASGRVNEQFF. CDR3 bases: TGTGCCAGCAGCGTAGATGCTAGCGGGAGGGTCAATGAGCAGTTCTTC.

V and J are TRBV6-1 and TRBJ1-5, with D uncertain. V shed 1 base and J shed 9 bases, with 13 bases lying between them. There are 14 residues in the CDR3. CDR1 is MNHNS and CDR2 is SASEGT in the germline V gene. The CDR3 region is CASSEGTASVPQHF. The CDR3 DNA reads as TGTGCCAGCAGTGAAGGAACAGCTTCGGTGCCCCAGCATTTT.

The chain uses TRBV4-2 and TRBJ2-3; no definite D call. The germline gives CDR1 LGHNA, CDR2 YNFKEQ. V lost 0 bases and J lost 2, with 6 bases in between. This CDR3 comprises 14 residues. CDR3 coding DNA: TGTGCCAGCAGCCAAGATATCGTCACAGATACGCAGTATTTT. It specifies CASSQDIVTDTQYF.

The CDR3 sequence: CASSRGQNTGELFF. The CDR3 DNA is TGCGCCAGCAGCCGTGGACAGAACACCGGGGAGCTGTTTTTT. This chain uses TRBV10-1 with TRBJ2-2; possible D gene TRBD1, 5 bases. Germline V gene lookup returns CDR1 WNHNN and CDR2 SYGVQD (reference sequence). V lost 6 bases and J lost 1, with 9 bases in between. The CDR3 covers 14 residues.

This chain connects TRBV30 to TRBJ1-1; D is unresolved. Germline assignment: CDR1 GTSNPN and CDR2 SVGIG (reference sequence). There are 13 residues in the CDR3. V lost 2 bases, J lost 2 bases, and 9 bases lay in between. CDR3 sequence: CAWSHEINTEAFF. CDR3 nucleotide sequence: TGTGCCTGGAGTCATGAGATAAACACTGAAGCTTTCTTT.

This clone was observed a handful of times. The rearrangement joins TRBV28 to TRBJ1-4, with D possibly being TRBD1 (5 bases). The CDR3 contains 15 residues. V lost 6 bases and J 4 bases, leaving 15 bases between the germline ends. Germline loops: CDR1 MDHEN, CDR2 SYDVKM. In nucleotides, the CDR3 is TGTGCCAGCAGGTTGGCGGGGGGAATTAATGAAAAACTGTTTTTT. This encodes CASRLAGGINEKLFF.

The chain recombines TRBV6-5 with TRBJ2-7, with a weak D call TRBD2 (6 bases). V dropped 4 bases and J dropped 3 bases, with 10 bases sitting between them. Germline CDR1 MNHEY, CDR2 SVGAGI. The CDR3 contains 13 residues. CDR3 loop: CASSSDYFYEQYF. CDR3 bases: TGTGCCAGCAGTTCGGACTACTTCTACGAGCAGTACTTC.

The chain joins TRBV19 to TRBJ1-5, with 9 bases aligning to TRBD1. V shed 3 bases, J shed 5 bases, and the junction held 5 bases outside the gene matches. The CDR3 runs 15 residues. Germline lookup yields CDR1 LNHDA and CDR2 SQIVND (reference sequence). The CDR3 sequence: CASSIWDRVDQPQHF. As DNA, the CDR3 is TGTGCCAGTAGTATTTGGGACAGGGTGGATCAGCCCCAGCATTTT.

J is TRBJ2-1 and V is TRBV29-1; a weak D match, TRBD2 (5 bases). The CDR3 is 13 amino acids. Germline V lookup: CDR1 SQVTM, CDR2 ANQGSEA. With 7 bases removed from V and 1 base from J, the gap between germline ends came to 11 bases. The CDR3 bases are TGCAGCGCAGGAGGAGGATCCTACAATGAGCAGTTCTTC. It codes for CSAGGGSYNEQFF.

The chain couples TRBV29-1 to TRBJ1-1; tentative D call: TRBD1 (5 bases). V gave up 0 bases and J gave up 2 bases, with 10 bases separating them. Germline CDR1 is SQVTM and CDR2 is ANQGSEA. This CDR3 spans 14 amino acids. The CDR3 region is CSVEDLGGNTEAFF. The CDR3 DNA reads TGCAGCGTTGAAGATTTGGGGGGAAACACTGAAGCTTTCTTT. The complete variable domain, with remaining parts taken from reference TRBV29-1 and TRBJ1-1, reads SAVISQKPSRDICQRGTSLTIQCQVDSQVTMMFWYRQQPGQSLTLIATANQGSEATYESGFVIDKFPISRPNLTFSTLTVSNMSPEDSSIYLCSVEDLGGNTEAFFGQGTRLTVV.

The chain is built from TRBV18 and TRBJ1-5; D is ambiguous. Germline lookup yields CDR1 KGHSH and CDR2 LQKENI. The CDR3 contains 14 residues. Trimming took off 3 bases at V and 2 bases at J, with 8 bases between the two ends. The CDR3 DNA follows: TGTGCCAGCTCACCGCGGGAGGGCAATCAGCCCCAGCATTTT. This codes for CASSPREGNQPQHF.

The chain links TRBV5-8 to TRBJ2-5; D may be TRBD2 (6 bases). Germline CDR1 reads SGHTS; CDR2 reads YDEGEE. The germline V and J ends were trimmed by 4 bases and 0 bases, with 25 bases remaining between them. The CDR3 runs 19 residues. CDR3: CASSTGLTSRIRYQETQYF. CDR3 nucleotide sequence: TGTGCCAGCAGCACCGGACTAACTTCGAGAATTCGGTACCAAGAGACCCAGTACTTC.

V is TRBV20-1 and J is TRBJ2-7; 8 bases fit TRBD1. V lost 3 bases, J lost 4 bases, and 8 bases stayed unmatched. The CDR3 contains 14 residues. Looked up from germline, CDR1 is DFQATT and CDR2 is SNEGSKA (reference sequence). CDR3 DNA: TGCAGTGCTAGTAAAGGACAGGGCCCTTACGAGCAGTACTTC. Translation: CSASKGQGPYEQYF.

V is TRBV15 and J is TRBJ2-1, with D perhaps TRBD2 (7 bases). This CDR3 spans 18 amino acids. CDR1 and CDR2 (germline): LNHNV, YYDKDF (reference sequence). Between the trimmed V and J ends, which lost 1 base and 2 bases, there was a span of 18 bases. CDR3 loop: CATSRAPQGRGAYNEQFF. CDR3 nucleotides: TGTGCCACCAGCAGAGCCCCGCAGGGGAGGGGTGCCTACAATGAGCAGTTCTTC.

The CDR3 coding sequence is TGTGCCAGCAGGACTGGACTAGCGGGGGGCCCCTGGTTCTTC. This sequence encodes CASRTGLAGGPWFF. The genes are TRBV6-5 and TRBJ2-1, with 14 bases identical to TRBD2. This CDR3 has 14 amino acids. The germline V gene has CDR1 MNHEY and CDR2 SVGAGI. Trimming cost V 6 bases and J 15 bases; bases outside gene matches: 10.

The rearrangement joins TRBV27 to TRBJ1-1, with 7 bases that match TRBD1. V gave up 7 bases and J gave up 6 bases; unmatched junction bases: 11. Germline V gives CDR1 MNHEY, CDR2 SMNVEV (reference sequence). CDR3 length equals 14 residues. CDR3 in amino acids: CASIPQGKLAEAFF. CDR3 sequence (DNA): TGTGCCAGCATACCACAGGGGAAGCTAGCTGAAGCTTTCTTT.

V and J are TRBV5-6 and TRBJ1-2; 9 nucleotides match TRBD1. Germline lookup yields CDR1 SGHDT and CDR2 YYEEEE. The CDR3 contains 15 residues. J lost 3 bases, V lost 4 bases, and 7 bases had no gene match. CDR3 sequence reads: CASSPGDRAYYGYTF. The CDR3 nucleotides read TGTGCCAGCAGCCCGGGGGACAGGGCTTACTATGGCTACACCTTC.